Listed below are T cell receptor beta chains from one sample, sequenced in a study of blood T cells in healthy people across ages. TCRdb re-derived calls from the 5' RACE reads in MiXCR, one entry per CDR3 protein. The sample contains approximately 940,000 distinct CDR3 sequences, around 48% of which appear only once. Sequencing used blood. The receptors originated from a young man in good health. Both conserved end residues are part of each CDR3. The order of the fields is clone size, D gene, CDR3 length, V gene, J gene, CDR3 protein, CDR3 DNA. D genes are given only for firm matches. Rows may omit the clone size; those that give it use once, few, many or a size class.

clone_size: few
d_call: .
cdr3_length: 13
v_call: TRBV5-1
j_call: TRBJ1-5
cdr3_aa: CASSWEGSQPQHF
cdr3_nt: TGCGCCAGCAGCTGGGAGGGTAGCCAGCCCCAGCATTTT

clone_size: many
d_call: TRBD1
cdr3_length: 14
v_call: TRBV6-4
j_call: TRBJ2-1
cdr3_aa: CASSDGQGADEQFF
cdr3_nt: TGTGCCAGCAGTGATGGGCAGGGGGCCGATGAGCAGTTCTTC

clone_size: .
d_call: .
cdr3_length: 17
v_call: TRBV5-1
j_call: TRBJ2-3
cdr3_aa: CASSSPSGSIGTDTQYF
cdr3_nt: TGCGCCAGCAGCTCTCCGTCGGGATCGATCGGCACAGATACGCAGTATTTT

clone_size: .
d_call: .
cdr3_length: 14
v_call: TRBV5-1
j_call: TRBJ2-2
cdr3_aa: CASSLRTTTGGLFF
cdr3_nt: TGCGCCAGCAGCTTGCGGACTACCACCGGGGGGCTGTTTTTT

clone_size: .
d_call: .
cdr3_length: 11
v_call: TRBV24-1
j_call: TRBJ2-5
cdr3_aa: CATSDFGIRYF
cdr3_nt: TGTGCCACCAGTGATTTTGGTATACGGTACTTC

clone_size: .
d_call: TRBD2
cdr3_length: 14
v_call: TRBV7-8
j_call: TRBJ2-5
cdr3_aa: CASSLVAGRGTQYF
cdr3_nt: TGTGCCAGCAGCTTAGTAGCGGGGCGAGGGACCCAGTACTTC

clone_size: .
d_call: .
cdr3_length: 14
v_call: TRBV7-2
j_call: TRBJ2-5
cdr3_aa: CASSSSPLETWQYF
cdr3_nt: TGTGCCAGCAGCTCCTCCCCCTTAGAGACATGGCAGTACTTC

clone_size: .
d_call: TRBD1
cdr3_length: 13
v_call: TRBV14
j_call: TRBJ2-5
cdr3_aa: CASSSRTGGTQYF
cdr3_nt: TGTGCCAGCAGCTCCCGGACAGGGGGTACCCAGTACTTC

clone_size: .
d_call: TRBD1
cdr3_length: 13
v_call: TRBV5-1
j_call: TRBJ2-1
cdr3_aa: CASKGADNNEQFF
cdr3_nt: TGCGCCAGCAAGGGGGCGGATAACAATGAGCAGTTCTTC

clone_size: few
d_call: .
cdr3_length: 14
v_call: TRBV7-2
j_call: TRBJ1-2
cdr3_aa: CASSLAGLEYGYTF
cdr3_nt: TGTGCCAGCAGCTTAGCGGGCCTCGAATATGGCTACACCTTC

clone_size: .
d_call: .
cdr3_length: 16
v_call: TRBV6-2/TRBV6-3
j_call: TRBJ2-3
cdr3_aa: CASSYSKQRSTDTQYF
cdr3_nt: TGTGCCAGCAGTTACTCCAAACAGCGAAGCACAGATACGCAGTATTTT

clone_size: .
d_call: TRBD1
cdr3_length: 14
v_call: TRBV20-1
j_call: TRBJ2-7
cdr3_aa: CSAREGQGVEEQYF
cdr3_nt: TGCAGTGCCCGAGAGGGACAGGGGGTAGAGGAGCAGTACTTC

clone_size: .
d_call: TRBD2
cdr3_length: 14
v_call: TRBV12-3/TRBV12-4
j_call: TRBJ2-3
cdr3_aa: CASSPGTMTDTQYF
cdr3_nt: TGTGCCAGCAGTCCCGGGACTATGACAGATACGCAGTATTTT

clone_size: .
d_call: TRBD2
cdr3_length: 16
v_call: TRBV27
j_call: TRBJ2-1
cdr3_aa: CASSFRLAGGYDEQFF
cdr3_nt: TGTGCCAGCAGTTTCCGACTAGCGGGGGGGTACGATGAGCAGTTCTTC

clone_size: .
d_call: .
cdr3_length: 13
v_call: TRBV5-1
j_call: TRBJ1-1
cdr3_aa: CASSLGHLTEAFF
cdr3_nt: TGCGCCAGCAGCCTGGGACACCTCACTGAAGCTTTCTTT

clone_size: many
d_call: .
cdr3_length: 14
v_call: TRBV7-6
j_call: TRBJ1-4
cdr3_aa: CASSLDATNEKLFF
cdr3_nt: TGTGCCAGCAGCTTAGATGCAACTAATGAAAAACTGTTTTTT

clone_size: once
d_call: .
cdr3_length: 13
v_call: TRBV7-9
j_call: TRBJ2-3
cdr3_aa: CAESQGSTDTQYF
cdr3_nt: TGTGCCGAGAGTCAGGGGAGCACAGATACGCAGTATTTT

clone_size: many
d_call: .
cdr3_length: 13
v_call: TRBV29-1
j_call: TRBJ2-6
cdr3_aa: CSVGDSGANVLTF
cdr3_nt: TGCAGCGTCGGGGACTCTGGGGCCAACGTCCTGACTTTC

clone_size: .
d_call: .
cdr3_length: 15
v_call: TRBV4-1
j_call: TRBJ2-3
cdr3_aa: CASSQERVSADTQYF
cdr3_nt: TGCGCCAGCAGCCAAGAACGAGTAAGCGCAGATACGCAGTATTTT

clone_size: .
d_call: .
cdr3_length: 15
v_call: TRBV3-1
j_call: TRBJ1-2
cdr3_aa: CASSQVVSGPAGYTF
cdr3_nt: TGTGCCAGCAGCCAAGTCGTATCGGGGCCTGCCGGCTACACCTTC

clone_size: many
d_call: TRBD1
cdr3_length: 17
v_call: TRBV11-2
j_call: TRBJ2-4
cdr3_aa: CASSLVQGVESKNIQYF
cdr3_nt: TGTGCCAGCAGCTTAGTGCAGGGGGTTGAGTCCAAAAACATTCAGTACTTC

clone_size: .
d_call: .
cdr3_length: 18
v_call: TRBV7-2
j_call: TRBJ2-7
cdr3_aa: CASSPQSPIAGLSYEQYF
cdr3_nt: TGTGCCAGCAGCCCCCAGTCCCCGATCGCGGGTCTTTCCTACGAGCAGTACTTC

clone_size: .
d_call: .
cdr3_length: 16
v_call: TRBV2
j_call: TRBJ1-4
cdr3_aa: CASRGAMADFNEKLFF
cdr3_nt: TGTGCCAGCAGAGGGGCCATGGCGGACTTTAATGAAAAACTGTTTTTT

clone_size: .
d_call: TRBD1
cdr3_length: 17
v_call: TRBV6-1
j_call: TRBJ1-6
cdr3_aa: CASSRTGQGLIDSPLHF
cdr3_nt: TGTGCCAGCAGCCGAACGGGACAGGGTCTCATAGATTCACCCCTCCACTTT

clone_size: .
d_call: .
cdr3_length: 15
v_call: TRBV2
j_call: TRBJ2-3
cdr3_aa: CASSPGNPATDTQYF
cdr3_nt: TGTGCCAGCAGTCCCGGAAACCCAGCCACAGATACGCAGTATTTT

clone_size: few
d_call: .
cdr3_length: 11
v_call: TRBV20-1
j_call: TRBJ2-4
cdr3_aa: CSAGLGNIQYF
cdr3_nt: TGCAGTGCCGGCCTTGGGAACATTCAGTACTTC

clone_size: few
d_call: .
cdr3_length: 12
v_call: TRBV29-1
j_call: TRBJ2-6
cdr3_aa: CSVDSGANVLTF
cdr3_nt: TGCAGCGTGGATTCTGGGGCCAACGTCCTGACTTTC

clone_size: few
d_call: TRBD1
cdr3_length: 13
v_call: TRBV29-1
j_call: TRBJ1-1
cdr3_aa: CSGTGNMNTEAFF
cdr3_nt: TGCAGCGGGACAGGGAACATGAACACTGAAGCTTTCTTT

clone_size: .
d_call: .
cdr3_length: 12
v_call: TRBV29-1
j_call: TRBJ2-7
cdr3_aa: CSVLQGPYEQYF
cdr3_nt: TGCAGCGTTTTACAGGGCCCCTACGAGCAGTACTTC

clone_size: .
d_call: .
cdr3_length: 13
v_call: TRBV20-1
j_call: TRBJ1-5
cdr3_aa: CSAREEEGRPQHF
cdr3_nt: TGCAGTGCTAGAGAAGAGGAGGGCCGGCCCCAGCATTTT

clone_size: few
d_call: TRBD2
cdr3_length: 15
v_call: TRBV9
j_call: TRBJ2-5
cdr3_aa: CASSASSGGVETQYF
cdr3_nt: TGTGCCAGCAGCGCGTCTAGCGGGGGGGTAGAGACCCAGTACTTC

clone_size: .
d_call: .
cdr3_length: 17
v_call: TRBV6-1
j_call: TRBJ2-1
cdr3_aa: CASFSIALQGGGNEQFF
cdr3_nt: TGTGCCAGCTTCTCAATCGCCTTACAAGGGGGAGGCAATGAGCAGTTCTTC

clone_size: once
d_call: .
cdr3_length: 15
v_call: TRBV3-1
j_call: TRBJ1-2
cdr3_aa: CASSLSGSAVHGYTF
cdr3_nt: TGTGCCAGCAGCCTTTCCGGGTCCGCCGTTCATGGCTACACCTTC

clone_size: .
d_call: .
cdr3_length: 13
v_call: TRBV29-1
j_call: TRBJ2-1
cdr3_aa: CSVEGLSAGEQFF
cdr3_nt: TGCAGCGTGGAAGGACTCTCGGCAGGGGAGCAGTTCTTC

clone_size: .
d_call: TRBD2
cdr3_length: 17
v_call: TRBV9
j_call: TRBJ2-1
cdr3_aa: CASSELAGAISYNEQFF
cdr3_nt: TGTGCCAGCAGCGAACTAGCGGGGGCGATCTCCTACAATGAGCAGTTCTTC